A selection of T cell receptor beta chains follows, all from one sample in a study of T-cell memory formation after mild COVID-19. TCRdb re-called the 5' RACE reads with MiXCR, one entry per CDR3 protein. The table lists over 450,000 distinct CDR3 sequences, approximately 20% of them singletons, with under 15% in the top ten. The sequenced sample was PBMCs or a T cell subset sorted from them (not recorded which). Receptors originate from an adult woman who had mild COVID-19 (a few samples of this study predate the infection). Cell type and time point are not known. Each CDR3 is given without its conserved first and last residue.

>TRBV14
ASSQVGASTEAF
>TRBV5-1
ASSLLSGTGGADTQY
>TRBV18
ASSPSGQRDYGYT
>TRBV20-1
SAEMLETTDTQY
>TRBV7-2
ASSNPRLAVYEQY
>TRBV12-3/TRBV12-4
ASSTPGTSTPFGPNYGYT
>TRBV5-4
ASSPGLGTYEQY
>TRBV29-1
SVVTAEAF
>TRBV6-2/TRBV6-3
ASSIDIYNEQF
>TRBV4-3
ASSQPPVNEAGANVLT
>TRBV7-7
ASSLGGPGPDTQY
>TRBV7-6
ASSLASGGNNQPQH
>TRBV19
ASSISTDEAF
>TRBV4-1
ASSQGNQLYEQY
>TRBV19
ASSPRTSGRISSYNEQF
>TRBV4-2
ASSDRGRTDTQY
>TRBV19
ASRKDQTSYNEQF
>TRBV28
ASSSLDGSYNEQF
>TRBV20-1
SAILRDRVVEQY
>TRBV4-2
ASSQSLAGAYEQY
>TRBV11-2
ASSLARKGTGELF
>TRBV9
ASSAHGLRETQY
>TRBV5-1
ASSLGETGNLAKNIQY
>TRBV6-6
ASSYSPSGSYEQY
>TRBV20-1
SARGYSGEYEQY
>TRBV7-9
ASSPRDILTGELF